This TCR beta chain comes out of a study of low-dose radiotherapy and immunotherapy resistance in tumors. Administered to the donors were nivolumab, ipilimumab, aspirin, low-dose cyclophosphamide and low-dose radiotherapy. Advanced solid tumors without tumor-infiltrating lymphocytes were required for inclusion. This CDR3 is built from 14 residues. V shed 6 bases, J shed 7 bases, and the junction held 6 bases outside the gene matches. Germline values: CDR1 LGHDT, CDR2 YNNKEL (reference sequence). Both TCRalpha and TCRbeta chains were reverse transcribed with V-gene-specific primers. Using a constant-region primer together with a V-primer adapter, TCRs were subjected to around 20 PCR cycles of amplification. mRNA, after isolation, was amplified by in vitro transcription. One entry per CDR3 protein results from TCRdb running MiXCR on the reads. Of roughly 15,000 distinct CDR3 sequences detected, more than 65% appear once; the ten largest clones hold 4.5% to 6%.

This clonotype originated in a human donor with advanced metastatic prostate, ovarian, gallbladder or colorectal cancer (not recorded which). This table probably holds off-target reads from a library built for another chain. The gene calls are TRBV3-1 and TRBJ2-1, with 10 bases that match TRBD2. The chain's CDR3 is CASRDSGGNNEQFF. The CDR3 nucleotides read TGTGCCAGCAGAGATAGCGGGGGGAATAATGAGCAGTTCTTC.